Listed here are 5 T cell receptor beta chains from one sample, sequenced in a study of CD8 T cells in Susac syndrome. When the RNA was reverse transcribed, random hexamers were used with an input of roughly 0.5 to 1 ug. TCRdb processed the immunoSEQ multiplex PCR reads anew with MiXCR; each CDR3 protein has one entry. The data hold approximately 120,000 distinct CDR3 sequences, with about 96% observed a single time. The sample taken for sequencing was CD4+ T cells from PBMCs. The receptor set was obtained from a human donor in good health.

The DNA for the CDR3 is TGTGCCATCAGGGACAGTTCTGGGGCCAACGTCCTGACTTTC. This encodes CAIRDSSGANVLTF. This rearrangement joins TRBV10-3 to TRBJ2-6; D is possibly TRBD1 (6 bases). Per germline, CDR1 ENHRY and CDR2 SYGVKD. CDR3 size: 14 residues. V lost 6 bases to trimming and J lost 1 base, with 7 bases between them.

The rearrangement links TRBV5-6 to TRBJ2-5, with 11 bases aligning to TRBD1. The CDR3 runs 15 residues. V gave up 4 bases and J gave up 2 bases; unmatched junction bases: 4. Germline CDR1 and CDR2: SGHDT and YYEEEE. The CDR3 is CASSAGDRGQETQYF. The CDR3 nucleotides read TGTGCCAGCAGCGCAGGGGACAGGGGGCAAGAGACCCAGTACTTC.

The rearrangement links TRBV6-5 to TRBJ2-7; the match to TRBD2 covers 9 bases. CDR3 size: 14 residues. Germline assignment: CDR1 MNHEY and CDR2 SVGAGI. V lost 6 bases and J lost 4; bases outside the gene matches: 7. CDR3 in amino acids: CASSPGTSFYEQYF. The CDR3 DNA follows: TGTGCCAGCAGCCCGGGGACTAGCTTTTACGAGCAGTACTTC.

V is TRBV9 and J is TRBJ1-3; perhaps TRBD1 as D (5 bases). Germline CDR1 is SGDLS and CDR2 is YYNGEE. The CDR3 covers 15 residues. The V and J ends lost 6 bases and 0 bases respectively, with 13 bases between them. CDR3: CASNPQDGSGNTIYF. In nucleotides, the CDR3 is TGTGCCAGCAACCCACAGGACGGCTCTGGAAACACCATATATTTT.

CDR3: CASSDSRAAQYF. For the CDR3, the DNA is TGTGCCAGCAGTGATAGCCGGGCGGCCCAGTACTTC. This chain connects TRBV2 to TRBJ2-5, with D hard to call. V lost 3 bases and J 9 bases, leaving 11 bases between the germline ends. CDR1 and CDR2 (germline): SNHLY, FYNNEI. The CDR3 contains 12 residues.